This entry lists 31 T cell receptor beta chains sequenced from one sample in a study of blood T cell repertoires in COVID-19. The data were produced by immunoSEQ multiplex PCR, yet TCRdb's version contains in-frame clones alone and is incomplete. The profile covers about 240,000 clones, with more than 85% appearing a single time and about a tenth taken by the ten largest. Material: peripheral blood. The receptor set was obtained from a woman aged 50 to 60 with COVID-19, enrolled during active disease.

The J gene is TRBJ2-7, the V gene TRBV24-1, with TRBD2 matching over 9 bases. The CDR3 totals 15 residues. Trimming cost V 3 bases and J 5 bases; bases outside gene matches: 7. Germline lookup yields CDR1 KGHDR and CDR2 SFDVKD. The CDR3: CATSDGAAGGHEQYF. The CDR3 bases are TGTGCCACCAGTGATGGGGCAGCGGGGGGCCACGAGCAGTACTTC.

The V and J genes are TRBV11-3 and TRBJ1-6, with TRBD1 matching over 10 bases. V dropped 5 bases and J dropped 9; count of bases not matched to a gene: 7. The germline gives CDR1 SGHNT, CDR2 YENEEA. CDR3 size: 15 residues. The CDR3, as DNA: TGTGCCAGCAGCCAAGGGACAGGGGAGAGTTCACCCCTCCACTTT. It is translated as CASSQGTGESSPLHF.

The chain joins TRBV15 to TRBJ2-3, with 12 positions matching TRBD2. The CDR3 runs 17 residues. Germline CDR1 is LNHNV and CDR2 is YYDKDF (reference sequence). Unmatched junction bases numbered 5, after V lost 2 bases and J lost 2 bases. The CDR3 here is CATSRTSGGRYTDTQYF. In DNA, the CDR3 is TGTGCCACCAGCAGAACTAGCGGGGGGAGATACACAGATACGCAGTATTTT. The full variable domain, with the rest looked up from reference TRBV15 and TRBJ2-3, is DAMVIQNPRYQVTQFGKPVTLSCSQTLNHNVMYWYQQKSSQAPKLLFHYYDKDFNNEADTPDNFQSRRPNTSFCFLDIRSPGLGDTAMYLCATSRTSGGRYTDTQYFGPGTRLTVL.

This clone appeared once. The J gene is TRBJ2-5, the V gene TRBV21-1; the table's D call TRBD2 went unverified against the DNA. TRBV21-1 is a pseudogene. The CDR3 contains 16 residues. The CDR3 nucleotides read TGTGCCAGCAGCAAAGAGGCTAGCTGCATGGGAGAGACCCAGTACTTC. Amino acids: CASSKEASCMGETQYF.

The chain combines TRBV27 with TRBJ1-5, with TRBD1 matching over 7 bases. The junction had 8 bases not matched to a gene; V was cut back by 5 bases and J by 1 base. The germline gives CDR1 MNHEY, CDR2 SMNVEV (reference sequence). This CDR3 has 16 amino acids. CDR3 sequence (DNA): TGTGCCAGCAGTGAGACAGGGCTCATGAGCAATCAGCCCCAGCATTTT. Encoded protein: CASSETGLMSNQPQHF.

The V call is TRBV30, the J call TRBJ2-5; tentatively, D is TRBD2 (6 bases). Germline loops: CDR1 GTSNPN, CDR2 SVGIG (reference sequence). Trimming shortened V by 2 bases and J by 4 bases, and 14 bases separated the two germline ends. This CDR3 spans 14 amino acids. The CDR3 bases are TGTGCCTGGAGTCGAGAGGAGGGTGGAGAGACCCAGTACTTC. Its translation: CAWSREEGGETQYF.

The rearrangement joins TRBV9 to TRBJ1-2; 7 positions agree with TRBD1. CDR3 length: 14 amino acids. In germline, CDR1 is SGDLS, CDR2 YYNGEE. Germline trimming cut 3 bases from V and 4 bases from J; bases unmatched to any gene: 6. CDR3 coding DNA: TGTGCCAGCAGCGCCTCTCAGGGGGTCTATGGCTACACCTTC. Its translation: CASSASQGVYGYTF.

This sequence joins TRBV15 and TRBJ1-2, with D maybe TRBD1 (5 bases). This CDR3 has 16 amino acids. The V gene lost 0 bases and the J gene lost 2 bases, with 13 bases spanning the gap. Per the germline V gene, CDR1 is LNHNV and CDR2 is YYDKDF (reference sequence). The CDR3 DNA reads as TGTGCCACCAGCAGAGATAGGGCAGGGTCAAACTATGGCTACACCTTC. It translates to CATSRDRAGSNYGYTF.

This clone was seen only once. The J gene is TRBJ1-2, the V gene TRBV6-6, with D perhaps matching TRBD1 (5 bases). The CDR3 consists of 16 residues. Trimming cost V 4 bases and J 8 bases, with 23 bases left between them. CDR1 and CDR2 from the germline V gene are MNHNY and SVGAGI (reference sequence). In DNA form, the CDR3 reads TGTGCCAGCAGTTCCCCCCGTGGGGGGGGTAAAGAGGGCTACACCTTC. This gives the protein CASSSPRGGGKEGYTF.

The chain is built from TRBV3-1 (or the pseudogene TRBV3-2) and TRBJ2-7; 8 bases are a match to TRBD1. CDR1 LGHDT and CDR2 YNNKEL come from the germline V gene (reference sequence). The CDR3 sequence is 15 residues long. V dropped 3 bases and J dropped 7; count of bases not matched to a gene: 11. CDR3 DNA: TGTGCCAGCAGCCACAGGGGGCCCCGTGCACTGGAGCAGTACTTC. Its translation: CASSHRGPRALEQYF.

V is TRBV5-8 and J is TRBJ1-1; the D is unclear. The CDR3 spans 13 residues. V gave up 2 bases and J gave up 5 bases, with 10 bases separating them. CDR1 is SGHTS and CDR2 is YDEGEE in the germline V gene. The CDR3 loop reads CASSFLGSTEAFF. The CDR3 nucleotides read TGTGCCAGCAGCTTCCTAGGGAGTACTGAAGCTTTCTTT.

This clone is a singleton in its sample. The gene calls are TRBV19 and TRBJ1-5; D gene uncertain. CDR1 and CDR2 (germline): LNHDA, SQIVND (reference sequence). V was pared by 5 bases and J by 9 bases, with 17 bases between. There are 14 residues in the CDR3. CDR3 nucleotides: TGTGCCAGTAGTGCGCTCACATTGCCGGGGCCCCAGCATTTT. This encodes CASSALTLPGPQHF.

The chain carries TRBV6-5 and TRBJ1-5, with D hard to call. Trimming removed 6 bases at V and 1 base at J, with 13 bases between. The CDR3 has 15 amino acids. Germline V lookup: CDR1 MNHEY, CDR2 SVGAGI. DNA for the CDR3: TGTGCCAGCAGGCGACATCGGGAGAGCAATCAGCCCCAGCATTTT. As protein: CASRRHRESNQPQHF.

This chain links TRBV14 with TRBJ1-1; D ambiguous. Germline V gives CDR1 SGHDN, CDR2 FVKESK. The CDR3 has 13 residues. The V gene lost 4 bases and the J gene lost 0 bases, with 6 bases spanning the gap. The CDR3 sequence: CASSLSLNTEAFF. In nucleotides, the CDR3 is TGTGCCAGCAGCCTCTCTTTGAACACTGAAGCTTTCTTT.

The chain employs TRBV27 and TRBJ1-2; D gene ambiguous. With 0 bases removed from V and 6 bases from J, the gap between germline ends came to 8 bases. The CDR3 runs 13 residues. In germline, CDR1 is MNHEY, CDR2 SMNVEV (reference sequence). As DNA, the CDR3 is TGTGCCAGCAGTTTATCGCAGGCCCATGGCTACACCTTC. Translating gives CASSLSQAHGYTF.

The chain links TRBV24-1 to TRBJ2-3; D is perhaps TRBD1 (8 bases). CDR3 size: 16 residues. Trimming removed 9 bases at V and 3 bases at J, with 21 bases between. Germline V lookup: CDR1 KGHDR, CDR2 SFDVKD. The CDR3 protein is CATGGANRGSTDTQYF. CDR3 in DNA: TGTGCCACCGGGGGGGCTAACAGGGGGAGTACAGATACGCAGTATTTT.

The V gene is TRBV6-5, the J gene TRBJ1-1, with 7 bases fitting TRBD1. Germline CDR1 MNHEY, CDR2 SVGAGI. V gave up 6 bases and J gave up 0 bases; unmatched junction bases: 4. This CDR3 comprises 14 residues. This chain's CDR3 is CASSQGQMNTEAFF. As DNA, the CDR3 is TGTGCCAGCAGCCAGGGACAGATGAACACTGAAGCTTTCTTT.

The CDR3 region is CASSQTPRGTGELFF. CDR3 nucleotides: TGTGCCAGCAGCCAAACCCCTCGCGGCACCGGGGAGCTGTTTTTT. The gene calls are TRBV3-1 (or the pseudogene TRBV3-2) and TRBJ2-2; D unresolved. V was clipped by 2 bases and J by 4 bases, with 11 bases between them. Germline V gene sequence: CDR1 LGHDT, CDR2 YNNKEL (reference sequence). CDR3 length: 15 amino acids.

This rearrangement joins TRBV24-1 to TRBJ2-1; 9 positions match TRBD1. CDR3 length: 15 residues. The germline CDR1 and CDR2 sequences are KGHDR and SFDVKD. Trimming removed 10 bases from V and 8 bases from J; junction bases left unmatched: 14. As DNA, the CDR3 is TGTGCCACAACTACAGGGGGCAAAGGGGCCGATGAGCAGTTCTTC. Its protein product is CATTTGGKGADEQFF.

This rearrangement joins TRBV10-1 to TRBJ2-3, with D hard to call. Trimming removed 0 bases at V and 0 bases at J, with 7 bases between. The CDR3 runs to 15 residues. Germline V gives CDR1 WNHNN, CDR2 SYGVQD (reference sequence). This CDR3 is CASSESSASTDTQYF. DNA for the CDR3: TGCGCCAGCAGTGAGTCGAGTGCAAGCACAGATACGCAGTATTTT.

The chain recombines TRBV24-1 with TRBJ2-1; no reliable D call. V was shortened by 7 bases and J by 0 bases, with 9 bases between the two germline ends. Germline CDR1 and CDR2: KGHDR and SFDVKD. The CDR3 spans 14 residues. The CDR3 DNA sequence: TGTGCCACCAGCCCAGGTAGCTCCTACAATGAGCAGTTCTTC. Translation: CATSPGSSYNEQFF.

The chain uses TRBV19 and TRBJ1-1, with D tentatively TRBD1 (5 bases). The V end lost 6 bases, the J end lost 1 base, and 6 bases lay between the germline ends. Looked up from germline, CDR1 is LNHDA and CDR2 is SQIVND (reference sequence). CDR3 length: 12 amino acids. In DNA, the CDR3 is TGTGCCAGTAGCACAGGGAACACTGAAGCTTTCTTT. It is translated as CASSTGNTEAFF. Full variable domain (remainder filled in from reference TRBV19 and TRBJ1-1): DGGITQSPKYLFRKEGQNVTLSCEQNLNHDAMYWYRQDPGQGLRLIYYSQIVNDFQKGDIAEGYSVSREKKESFPLTVTSAQKNPTAFYLCASSTGNTEAFFGQGTRLTVV.

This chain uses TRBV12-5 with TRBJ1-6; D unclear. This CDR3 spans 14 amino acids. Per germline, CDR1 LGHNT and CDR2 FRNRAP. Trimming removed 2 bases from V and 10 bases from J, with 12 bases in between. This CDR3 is CASGLRGERSPLHF. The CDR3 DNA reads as TGTGCTAGTGGTTTGCGGGGAGAGAGGTCACCCCTCCACTTT.

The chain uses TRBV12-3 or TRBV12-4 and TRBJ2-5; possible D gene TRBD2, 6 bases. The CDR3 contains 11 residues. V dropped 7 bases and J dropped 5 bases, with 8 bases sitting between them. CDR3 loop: CASTRGETQYF. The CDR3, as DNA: TGTGCCAGCACCCGGGGGGAGACCCAGTACTTC.

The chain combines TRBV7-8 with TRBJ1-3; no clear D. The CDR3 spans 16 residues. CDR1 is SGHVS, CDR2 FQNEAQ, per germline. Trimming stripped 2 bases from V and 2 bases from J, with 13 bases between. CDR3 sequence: CASSLTPSEAGNTIYF. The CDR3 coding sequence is TGTGCCAGCAGCTTAACCCCCAGCGAAGCTGGAAACACCATATATTTT.

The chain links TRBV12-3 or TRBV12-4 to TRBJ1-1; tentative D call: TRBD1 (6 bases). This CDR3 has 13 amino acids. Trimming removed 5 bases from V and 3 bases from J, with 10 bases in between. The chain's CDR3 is CASSITGYTEAFF. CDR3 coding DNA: TGTGCCAGCAGTATTACAGGGTACACTGAAGCTTTCTTT.

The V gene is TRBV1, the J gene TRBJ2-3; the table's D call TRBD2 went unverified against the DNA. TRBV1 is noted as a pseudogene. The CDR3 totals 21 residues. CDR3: CTSSPACGTSARAVGTDTQYF. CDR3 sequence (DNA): TGCACCAGCAGCCCCGCTTGTGGGACTAGCGCCCGAGCGGTTGGCACAGATACGCAGTATTTT.

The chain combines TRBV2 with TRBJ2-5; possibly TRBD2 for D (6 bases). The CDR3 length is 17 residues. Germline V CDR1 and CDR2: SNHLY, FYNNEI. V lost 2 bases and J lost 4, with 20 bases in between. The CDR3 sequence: CASSERAPLLGGETQYF. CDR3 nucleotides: TGTGCCAGCAGTGAAAGAGCGCCGCTATTGGGGGGAGAGACCCAGTACTTC.

CDR3 region: CASSLVDGRGAFF. As DNA, the CDR3 is TGTGCCAGCAGCTTAGTCGACGGCAGAGGAGCTTTCTTT. This chain uses TRBV7-2 with TRBJ1-1; D gene uncertain. Trimming pared 1 base from V and 10 bases from J, leaving 13 bases between. Germline V gene lookup returns CDR1 SGHTA and CDR2 FQGNSA. CDR3 length: 13 residues.

In DNA, the CDR3 is TGTGCCAGTAGATCAGGGGGCCGGTACGAGCAGTACTTC. As protein: CASRSGGRYEQYF. The V and J genes are TRBV28 and TRBJ2-7; TRBD1 matches 8 bases. V shed 9 bases, J shed 4 bases, and the junction held 8 bases outside the gene matches. Germline CDR1 MDHEN, CDR2 SYDVKM. The CDR3 sequence is 13 residues long.

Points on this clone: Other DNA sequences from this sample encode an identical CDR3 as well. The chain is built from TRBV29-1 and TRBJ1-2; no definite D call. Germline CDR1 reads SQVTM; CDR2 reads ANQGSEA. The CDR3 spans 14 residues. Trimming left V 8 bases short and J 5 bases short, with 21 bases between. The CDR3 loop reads CSPPAGQREYGYTF. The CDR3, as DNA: TGCAGCCCCCCGGCCGGGCAGCGGGAATATGGCTACACCTTC.